Described below is a single TCR beta chain sequence and its context. No antigen is known for it. Per-base quality was not reported, and no clone a single base away is much larger than it. From the germline V gene, CDR1 is SGHVS and CDR2 is FQNEAQ. The cysteine opens and the phenylalanine closes a CDR3 of 15 amino acids. Kept here is only the CDR3 DNA, which spans 45 bases and is read in frame from base 1. Trimming at the junction amounts to 6 bases on V and 0 bases on J, and the germline ends lie 15 bases apart. The data stem from a study of graft-versus-host responses after intestinal transplantation (dated by TCRdb to 2020 to 2023). Study-wide context: The transplants that recipients received were multivisceral, liver-intestinal, or isolated intestinal. Every recipient was given anti-thymocyte globulin induction, followed by approximately 3 years of maintenance tacrolimus and steroids. After intestinal transplantation, graft-versus-host and host-versus-graft alloreactive T cell clones in the graft, circulation and bone marrow were tracked using bulk TCR-beta CDR3 sequencing. Samples from three later patients were sequenced in-house on an Illumina MiSeq with MiXCR processing rather than by the commercial service. The cohort enrolled about two dozen intestinal transplant recipients including one retransplant, and 3 patients lacking pretransplant specimens were excluded. Donor T cell macrochimerism was defined as a peak of at least 4% donor T cells among recipient peripheral blood mononuclear cells. Alloreactive clones were identified by sequencing pre-transplant mixed lymphocyte reaction products and comparing these products with unstimulated pre-transplant donor and recipient T cells. Study-wide conclusions, independent of this receptor: The conclusions were limited by the relatively low number and heterogeneity of the intestinal transplant patients. GvH clones turned up in recipient bone marrow, with some appearing earlier in ileal mucosa or blood, a pattern consistent with an intestinal mucosal origin. Peak levels of circulating GvH clones were associated with declines in HvG clones early after transplant. High GvH to HvG T cell clonal ratios were observed in the allografts of patients with donor T cell macrochimerism.

Interpreted using the paper, the time point label stands for: cells obtained before transplantation from donor or recipient. CD3+CD4+ and CD3+CD8+ populations were FACS-sorted from unstimulated pre-transplant donor and recipient cells taken from spleen or lymph nodes. Library prep was done by the immunoSEQ multiplex PCR assay. In most patients, genomic DNA was isolated using the Qiagen DNeasy Blood and Tissue Kit and sent frozen to Adaptive Biotechnologies for TCR sequencing. Adaptive Biotechnologies carried out high-throughput TCR-beta CDR3 sequencing of genomic DNA for most patients. Concerning the study's data processing: Adaptive's ImmunoSEQ software was the source of the TCR sequencing data for roughly 19 patients, while three other patients were processed with MiXCR and VDJtools. To correct CD4 versus CD8 sorting errors, sequences present in both subsets at a frequency ratio below 5:1 were removed. CDR3 nucleotide sequences shared between donor and recipient were removed because the origin of such sequences could not be assigned. To count as alloreactive, a clone needed at least 2-fold expansion over unstimulated cells and a minimum CFSE-low frequency of 0.002% (template counts) or 0.001% (read counts). Mappable clones were those detected in sequenced pre-transplant spleen, lymph node, or MLR CFSE-low populations of the donor or recipient. The cumulative frequency of alloreactive clones was calculated as a percentage of all sequences, weighted by copy number. In TCRdb, the immuneACCESS table is reduced to in-frame sequences with V and J assigned. These tables do not hold every clone; where another copy was compared, an unresolved V gene accounts for under half, and the others remain unexplained. V and J calls and clone size are those listed in that table; D and trimming were worked out from the DNA. The sample table shows roughly 120,000 clones, and roughly 96% are seen once. 3% to 3.5% of the sample is held by the ten biggest clonotypes.

The sequences come from unstimulated CD8+ T cells sorted from spleen or lymph node cells, collected before intestinal transplant. This receptor chain uses TRBV7-8 and TRBJ2-7, and perhaps TRBD1 as D gene, on 6 matching bases. This receptor was taken from a human donor who received an intestinal transplant. Read as DNA, the sequence is TGTGCCAGCAGTTTCCGGGACACGGGCTCCTACGAGCAGTACTTC. The translation is CASSFRDTGSYEQYF.